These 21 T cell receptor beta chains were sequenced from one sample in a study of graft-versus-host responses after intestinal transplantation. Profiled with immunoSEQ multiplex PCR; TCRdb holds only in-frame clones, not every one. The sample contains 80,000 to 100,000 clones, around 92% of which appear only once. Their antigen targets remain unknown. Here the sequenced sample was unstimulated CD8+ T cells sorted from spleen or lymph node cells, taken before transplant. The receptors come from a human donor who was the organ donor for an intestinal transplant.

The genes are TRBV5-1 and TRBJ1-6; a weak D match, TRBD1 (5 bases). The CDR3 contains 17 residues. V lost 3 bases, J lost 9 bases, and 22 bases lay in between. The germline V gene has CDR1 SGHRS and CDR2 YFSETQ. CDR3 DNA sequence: TGCGCCAGCAGCTGGGGGGTGGAAACACCGCGGGGTTCACCCCTCCACTTT. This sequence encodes CASSWGVETPRGSPLHF.

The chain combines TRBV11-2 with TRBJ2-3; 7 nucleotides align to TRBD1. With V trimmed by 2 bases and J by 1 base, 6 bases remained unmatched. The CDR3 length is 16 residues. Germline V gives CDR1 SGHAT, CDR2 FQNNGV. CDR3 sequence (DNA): TGTGCCAGCAGCTTACCCGGAACAGGGGGCACAGATACGCAGTATTTT. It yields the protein CASSLPGTGGTDTQYF.

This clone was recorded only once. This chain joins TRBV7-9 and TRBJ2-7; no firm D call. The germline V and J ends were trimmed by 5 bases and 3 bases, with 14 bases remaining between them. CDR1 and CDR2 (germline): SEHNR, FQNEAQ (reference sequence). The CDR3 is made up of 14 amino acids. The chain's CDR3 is CASSQTYRYYEQYF. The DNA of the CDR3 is TGTGCCAGCAGCCAAACCTACAGATACTACGAGCAGTACTTC.

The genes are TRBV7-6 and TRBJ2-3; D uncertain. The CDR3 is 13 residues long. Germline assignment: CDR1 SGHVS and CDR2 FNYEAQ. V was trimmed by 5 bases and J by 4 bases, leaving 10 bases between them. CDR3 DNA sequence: TGTGCCAGCAGCCCCTTCCGCGCAGATACGCAGTATTTT. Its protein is CASSPFRADTQYF.

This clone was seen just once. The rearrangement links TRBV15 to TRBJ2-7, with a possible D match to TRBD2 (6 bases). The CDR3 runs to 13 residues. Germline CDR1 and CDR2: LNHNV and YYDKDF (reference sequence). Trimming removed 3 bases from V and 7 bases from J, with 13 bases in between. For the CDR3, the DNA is TGTGCCACCAGCAGGGTTAGCGGCCCTGAGCAGTACTTC. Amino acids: CATSRVSGPEQYF.

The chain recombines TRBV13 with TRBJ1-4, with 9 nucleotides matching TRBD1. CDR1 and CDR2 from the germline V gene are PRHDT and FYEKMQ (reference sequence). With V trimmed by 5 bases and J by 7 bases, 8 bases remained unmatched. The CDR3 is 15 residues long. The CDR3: CASSEGQGHGEKLFF. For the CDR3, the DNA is TGTGCCAGCAGCGAAGGACAGGGGCATGGTGAAAAACTGTTTTTT.

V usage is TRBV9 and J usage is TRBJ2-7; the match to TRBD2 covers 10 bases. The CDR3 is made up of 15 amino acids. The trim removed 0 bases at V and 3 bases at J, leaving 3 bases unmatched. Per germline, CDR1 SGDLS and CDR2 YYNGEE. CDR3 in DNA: TGTGCCAGCAGCGTAGGGTCTAGCGGGGGCTACGAGCAGTACTTC. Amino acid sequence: CASSVGSSGGYEQYF.

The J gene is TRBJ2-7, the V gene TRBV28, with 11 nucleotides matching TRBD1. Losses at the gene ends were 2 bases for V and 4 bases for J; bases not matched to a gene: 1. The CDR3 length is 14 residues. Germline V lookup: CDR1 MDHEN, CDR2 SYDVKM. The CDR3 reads CASSLGQGAYEQYF. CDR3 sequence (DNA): TGTGCCAGCAGTTTAGGACAGGGGGCGTACGAGCAGTACTTC.

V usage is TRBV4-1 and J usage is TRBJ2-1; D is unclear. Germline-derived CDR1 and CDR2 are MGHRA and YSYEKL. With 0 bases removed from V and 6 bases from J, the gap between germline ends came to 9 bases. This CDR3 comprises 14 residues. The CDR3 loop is CASSQDGFFNEQFF. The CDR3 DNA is TGCGCCAGCAGCCAAGATGGCTTTTTCAATGAGCAGTTCTTC.

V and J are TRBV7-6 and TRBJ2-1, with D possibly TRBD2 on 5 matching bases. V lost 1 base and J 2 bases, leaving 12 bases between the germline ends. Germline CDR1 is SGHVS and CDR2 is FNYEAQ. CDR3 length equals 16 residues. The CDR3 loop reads CASSLVVATAYNEQFF. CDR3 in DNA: TGTGCCAGCAGCTTAGTTGTAGCGACTGCCTACAATGAGCAGTTCTTC.

The CDR3 protein is CASSGQAGYNEQFF. The DNA for the CDR3 is TGCGCCAGCAGCGGTCAGGCAGGGTACAATGAGCAGTTCTTC. This chain links TRBV5-1 with TRBJ2-1; the D gene is possibly TRBD1 (5 bases). Trimming shortened V by 4 bases and J by 4 bases, and 12 bases separated the two germline ends. The germline V gene has CDR1 SGHRS and CDR2 YFSETQ. The CDR3 has 14 residues.

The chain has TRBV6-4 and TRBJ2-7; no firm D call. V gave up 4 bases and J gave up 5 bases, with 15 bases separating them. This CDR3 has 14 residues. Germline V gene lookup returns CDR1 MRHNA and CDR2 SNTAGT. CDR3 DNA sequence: TGTGCCAGCAGTGTACGCCAGAGACATGACGAGCAGTACTTC. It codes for CASSVRQRHDEQYF.

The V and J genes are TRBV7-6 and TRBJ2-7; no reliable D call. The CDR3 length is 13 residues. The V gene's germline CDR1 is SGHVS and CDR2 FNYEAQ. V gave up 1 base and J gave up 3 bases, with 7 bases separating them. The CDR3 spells CASSLGQFYEQYF. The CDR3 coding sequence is TGTGCCAGCAGCTTAGGGCAGTTCTACGAGCAGTACTTC.

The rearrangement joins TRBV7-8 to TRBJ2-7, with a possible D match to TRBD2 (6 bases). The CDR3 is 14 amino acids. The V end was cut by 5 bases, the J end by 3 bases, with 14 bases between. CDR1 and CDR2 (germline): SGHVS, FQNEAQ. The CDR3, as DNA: TGTGCCAGCAGCGTCCGACTAGAAGGCTACGAGCAGTACTTC. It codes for CASSVRLEGYEQYF.

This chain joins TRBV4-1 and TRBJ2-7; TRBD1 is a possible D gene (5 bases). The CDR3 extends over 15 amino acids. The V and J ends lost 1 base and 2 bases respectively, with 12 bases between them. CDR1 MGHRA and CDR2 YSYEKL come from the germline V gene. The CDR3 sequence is CASSQGHRSPYEQYF. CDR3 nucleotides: TGCGCCAGCAGCCAAGGCCACAGGTCCCCCTACGAGCAGTACTTC.

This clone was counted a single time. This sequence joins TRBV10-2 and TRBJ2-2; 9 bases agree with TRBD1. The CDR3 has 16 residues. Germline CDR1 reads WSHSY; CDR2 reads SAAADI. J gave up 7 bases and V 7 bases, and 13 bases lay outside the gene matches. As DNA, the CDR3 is TGCGCCAGCACCCCAAAAACAGGGGGCGAGGGCGGGGAGCTGTTTTTT. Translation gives CASTPKTGGEGGELFF.

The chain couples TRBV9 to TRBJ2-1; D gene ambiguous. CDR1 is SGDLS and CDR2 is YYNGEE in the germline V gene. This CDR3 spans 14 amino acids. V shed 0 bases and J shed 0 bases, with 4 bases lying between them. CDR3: CASSVAGSYNEQFF. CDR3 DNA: TGTGCCAGCAGCGTAGCGGGCTCCTACAATGAGCAGTTCTTC.

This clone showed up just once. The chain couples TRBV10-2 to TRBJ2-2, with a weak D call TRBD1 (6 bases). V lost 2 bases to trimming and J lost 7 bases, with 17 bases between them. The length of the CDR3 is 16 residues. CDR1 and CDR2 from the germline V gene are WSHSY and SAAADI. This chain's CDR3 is CASSERGSCLNGELFF. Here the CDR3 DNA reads TGCGCCAGCAGTGAGAGGGGGAGTTGTCTGAACGGGGAGCTGTTTTTT.

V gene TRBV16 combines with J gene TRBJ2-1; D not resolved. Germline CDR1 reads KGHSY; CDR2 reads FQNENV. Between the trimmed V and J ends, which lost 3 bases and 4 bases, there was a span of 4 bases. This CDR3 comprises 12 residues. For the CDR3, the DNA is TGTGCCAGCAGCCAGGCATACAATGAGCAGTTCTTC. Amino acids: CASSQAYNEQFF.

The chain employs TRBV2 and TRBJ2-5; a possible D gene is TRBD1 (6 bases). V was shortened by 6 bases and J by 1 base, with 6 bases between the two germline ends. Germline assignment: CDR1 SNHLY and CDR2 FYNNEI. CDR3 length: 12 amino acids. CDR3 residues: CASRDSQETQYF. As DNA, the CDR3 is TGTGCCAGCAGGGACAGCCAAGAGACCCAGTACTTC. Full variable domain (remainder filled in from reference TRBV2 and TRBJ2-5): EPEVTQTPSHQVTQMGQEVILRCVPISNHLYFYWYRQILGQKVEFLVSFYNNEISEKSEIFDDQFSVERPDGSNFTLKIRSTKLEDSAMYFCASRDSQETQYFGPGTRLLVL.

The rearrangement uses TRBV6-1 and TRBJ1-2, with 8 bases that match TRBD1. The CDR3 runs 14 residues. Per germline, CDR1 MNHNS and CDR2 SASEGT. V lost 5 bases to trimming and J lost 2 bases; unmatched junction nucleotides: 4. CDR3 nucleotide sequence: TGTGCCAGCAGTCTGGACAGGGACAACTATGGCTACACCTTC. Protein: CASSLDRDNYGYTF.